This passage covers 16 T cell receptor beta chains from one sample sequenced in a study of cytomegalovirus exposure and HLA in healthy donors (dated by TCRdb to about 2017). The library was prepared using the immunoSEQ multiplex PCR assay. The table comes from immuneACCESS by way of TCRdb, which keeps in-frame sequences with V and J called. Part of the clones is missing from these tables; in studies checked, under half for an unresolved V gene and the rest for unknown reasons. The sample records 160,000 or so clones, roughly nine tenths of which are singletons. Less than 3.5% of the sample comes from the top ten. Specimen: PBMCs. The receptors derive from a man younger than 30 in good health and CMV-seropositive.

The V call is TRBV6-1, the J call TRBJ2-5, with 8 bases lining up with TRBD2. The germline gives CDR1 MNHNS, CDR2 SASEGT. V was clipped by 4 bases and J by 4 bases; unmatched bases: 11. This CDR3 has 16 amino acids. CDR3 protein: CASSASISGGAETQYF. DNA for the CDR3: TGTGCCAGCAGTGCGTCGATATCGGGAGGGGCAGAGACCCAGTACTTC.

The V and J genes are TRBV5-1 and TRBJ2-4; 7 bases line up with TRBD2. Germline values: CDR1 SGHRS, CDR2 YFSETQ. The CDR3 length is 16 residues. Unmatched junction bases numbered 9, after V lost 2 bases and J lost 4 bases. The CDR3 nucleotides are TGCGCCAGCAGCTTAGGCCTAGCGGAAGCAAAAAACATTCAGTACTTC. Its protein is CASSLGLAEAKNIQYF.

This chain uses TRBV7-6 with TRBJ2-1; 12 bases agree with TRBD2. V lost 2 bases to trimming and J lost 2 bases; unmatched junction nucleotides: 7. The CDR3 is 18 residues long. Germline values: CDR1 SGHVS, CDR2 FNYEAQ. The CDR3 DNA is TGTGCCAGCAGCTTAACCCCTAGCGGGAGGGGGGCCTACAATGAGCAGTTCTTC. Amino acid sequence: CASSLTPSGRGAYNEQFF.

V gene TRBV11-2 combines with J gene TRBJ2-3; 8 bases match TRBD2. V was pared by 2 bases and J by 4 bases, with 8 bases of the junction left unmatched. The CDR3 runs to 16 residues. Per germline, CDR1 SGHAT and CDR2 FQNNGV. Here the CDR3 reads CASSLISGSIPDTQYF. CDR3 in DNA: TGTGCCAGCAGCTTAATCAGCGGGAGTATCCCAGATACGCAGTATTTT.

Here the CDR3 reads CASSVEASTDTQYF. In DNA form, the CDR3 reads TGTGCCAGCAGCGTCGAGGCTAGCACAGATACGCAGTATTTT. V usage is TRBV9 and J usage is TRBJ2-3, with D unresolved. The CDR3 sequence is 14 residues long. Deletions cut 2 bases from V and 0 bases from J, with 7 bases between. Germline loops: CDR1 SGDLS, CDR2 YYNGEE.

This CDR3 is CASSPRTLAGAGGELFF. The CDR3 region has the DNA TGTGCCAGCTCACCAAGGACACTAGCGGGAGCAGGCGGGGAGCTGTTTTTT. The V and J genes are TRBV18 and TRBJ2-2, with 11 bases matching TRBD2. The CDR3 covers 17 residues. The J segment lost 7 bases and the V segment lost 2 bases, leaving 9 bases of the junction unmatched. Looked up from germline, CDR1 is KGHSH and CDR2 is LQKENI.

CDR3: CASSQRGYSASGELFF. DNA of the CDR3: TGCGCCAGCAGCCAAAGAGGCTACTCCGCCTCTGGGGAGCTGTTTTTT. The chain links TRBV4-1 to TRBJ2-2; D not resolved. Germline CDR1 MGHRA, CDR2 YSYEKL. This CDR3 contains 16 residues. V lost 2 bases and J lost 8, with 18 bases in between.

CDR3 in amino acids: CASSWGLALNEQFF. For the CDR3, the DNA is TGTGCCAGCAGTTGGGGACTAGCTTTAAATGAGCAGTTCTTC. This rearrangement joins TRBV28 to TRBJ2-1, with 9 positions matching TRBD2. The CDR3 runs to 14 residues. CDR1 and CDR2 (germline): MDHEN, SYDVKM. The junction had 5 bases not matched to a gene; V was cut back by 4 bases and J by 7 bases.

A single count supports this clone. The chain recombines TRBV4-1 with TRBJ2-7; no definite D call. Per germline, CDR1 MGHRA and CDR2 YSYEKL. Trimming stripped 0 bases from V and 2 bases from J, with 14 bases between. The CDR3 loop spans 16 amino acids. CDR3 sequence reads: CASSQDYPPTTYEQYF. CDR3 coding DNA: TGCGCCAGCAGCCAAGATTATCCCCCTACTACCTACGAGCAGTACTTC.

V usage is TRBV4-3 and J usage is TRBJ1-1; TRBD1 might be the D (5 bases). Germline loops: CDR1 LGHNA, CDR2 YSLEER. V lost 0 bases and J lost 4, with 12 bases in between. The CDR3 consists of 15 residues. The CDR3 reads CASSQDWGGGTEAFF. The CDR3 DNA sequence: TGCGCCAGCAGCCAAGATTGGGGCGGCGGCACTGAAGCTTTCTTT.

V is TRBV5-1 and J is TRBJ2-7, with D tentatively TRBD1 (5 bases). The CDR3 spans 14 residues. V lost 0 bases, J lost 3 bases, and 10 bases lay in between. Germline assignment: CDR1 SGHRS and CDR2 YFSETQ. For the CDR3, the DNA is TGCGCCAGCAGCTTGGCCCCCAGGGACTACGAGCAGTACTTC. Protein product: CASSLAPRDYEQYF.

The chain employs TRBV9 and TRBJ2-1; 9 nucleotides line up with TRBD2. After removal of 3 bases from V and 8 bases from J, the junction contained 12 bases not matched to a gene. The germline CDR1 and CDR2 sequences are SGDLS and YYNGEE. This CDR3 comprises 16 residues. CDR3 sequence reads: CASSGPQGRGGHEQFF. The CDR3 nucleotides are TGTGCCAGCAGCGGTCCCCAGGGGCGGGGGGGCCATGAGCAGTTCTTC.

The chain employs TRBV6-5 and TRBJ1-1; no definite D call. Trimming took 2 bases from V and 4 from J, leaving 11 bases between them. Looked up from germline, CDR1 is MNHEY and CDR2 is SVGAGI. This CDR3 has 14 residues. CDR3 protein: CASSYEALGTEAFF. CDR3 coding DNA: TGTGCCAGCAGTTACGAGGCCCTCGGCACTGAAGCTTTCTTT.

The chain couples TRBV5-8 to TRBJ2-7, with a tentative D call TRBD1 (5 bases). The CDR3 length is 18 residues. The germline gives CDR1 SGHTS, CDR2 YDEGEE. V was clipped by 0 bases and J by 0 bases, with 19 bases between them. The CDR3, as DNA: TGTGCCAGCAGCTTGGTTTATGTAGGGGCCAGGGCCTCCTACGAGCAGTACTTC. It codes for CASSLVYVGARASYEQYF.

This chain joins TRBV7-2 and TRBJ2-3; 9 positions agree with TRBD2. J lost 4 bases, V lost 5 bases, and 16 bases had no gene match. The germline CDR1 and CDR2 sequences are SGHTA and FQGNSA. The length of the CDR3 is 18 residues. Here the CDR3 DNA reads TGTGCCAGCAGCGTTCTCTGGCGGGGGGGGCGAGGAGCAGATACGCAGTATTTT. Encoded protein: CASSVLWRGGRGADTQYF.

J is TRBJ1-2 and V is TRBV5-1; D might be TRBD1 (6 bases). CDR1 and CDR2 (germline): SGHRS, YFSETQ. The CDR3 loop spans 15 amino acids. With 4 bases removed from V and 0 bases from J, the gap between germline ends came to 13 bases. The CDR3 is CASSRGGQSNYGYTF. As DNA, the CDR3 is TGCGCCAGCAGCCGGGGCGGACAGTCTAACTATGGCTACACCTTC.